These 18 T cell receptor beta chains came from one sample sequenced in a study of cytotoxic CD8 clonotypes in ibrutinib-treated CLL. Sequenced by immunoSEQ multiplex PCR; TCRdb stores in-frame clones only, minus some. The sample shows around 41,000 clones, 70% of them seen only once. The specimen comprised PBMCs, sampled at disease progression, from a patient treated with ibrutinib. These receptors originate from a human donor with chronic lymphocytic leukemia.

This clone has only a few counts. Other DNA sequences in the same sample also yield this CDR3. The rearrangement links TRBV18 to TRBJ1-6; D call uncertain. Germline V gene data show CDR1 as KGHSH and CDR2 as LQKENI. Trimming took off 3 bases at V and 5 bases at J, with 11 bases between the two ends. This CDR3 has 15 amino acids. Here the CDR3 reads CASSPGRRNNSPLHF. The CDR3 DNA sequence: TGTGCCAGCTCACCGGGCAGGAGGAATAATTCACCCCTCCACTTT.

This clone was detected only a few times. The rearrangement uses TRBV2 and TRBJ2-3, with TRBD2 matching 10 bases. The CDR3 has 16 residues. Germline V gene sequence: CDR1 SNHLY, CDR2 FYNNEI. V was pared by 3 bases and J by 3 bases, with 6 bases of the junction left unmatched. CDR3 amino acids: CASSDIASGGTDTQYF. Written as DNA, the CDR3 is TGTGCCAGCAGTGATATCGCTAGCGGGGGAACAGATACGCAGTATTTT.

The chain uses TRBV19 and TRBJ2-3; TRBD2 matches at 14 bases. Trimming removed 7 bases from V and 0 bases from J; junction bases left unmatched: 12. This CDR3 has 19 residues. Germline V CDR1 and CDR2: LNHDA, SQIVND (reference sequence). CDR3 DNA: TGTGCCAGTAAGAGGAGGGGACTAGCGGGGGCTGGTAGCACAGATACGCAGTATTTT. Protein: CASKRRGLAGAGSTDTQYF.

The CDR3 coding sequence is TGTGCCAGCAGCCCACCGACCTCCTACGAGCAGTACTTC. The encoded protein is CASSPPTSYEQYF. V is TRBV7-9 and J is TRBJ2-7, with D unclear. Germline-derived CDR1 and CDR2 are SEHNR and FQNEAQ (reference sequence). The ends were cut back, 5 bases at V and 0 bases at J, with 8 bases in the middle. The CDR3 consists of 13 residues.

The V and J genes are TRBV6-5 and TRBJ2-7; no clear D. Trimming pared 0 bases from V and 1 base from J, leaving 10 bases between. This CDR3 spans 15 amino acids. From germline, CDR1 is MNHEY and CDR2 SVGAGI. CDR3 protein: CASSYSFTESYEQYF. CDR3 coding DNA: TGTGCCAGCAGTTACTCTTTTACAGAATCCTACGAGCAGTACTTC.

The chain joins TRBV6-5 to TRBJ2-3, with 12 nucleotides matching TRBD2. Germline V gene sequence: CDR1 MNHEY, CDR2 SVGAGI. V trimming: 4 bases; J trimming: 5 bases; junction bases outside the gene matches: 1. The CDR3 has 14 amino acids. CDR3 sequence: CASSWTSGVDTQYF. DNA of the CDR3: TGTGCCAGCAGTTGGACTAGCGGGGTAGATACGCAGTATTTT.

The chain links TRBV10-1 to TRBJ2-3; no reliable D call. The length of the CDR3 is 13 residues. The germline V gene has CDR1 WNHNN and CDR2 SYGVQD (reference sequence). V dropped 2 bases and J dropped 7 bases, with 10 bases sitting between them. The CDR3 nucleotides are TGCGCCAGCAGTGAGGACTGGGCGAATACGCAGTATTTT. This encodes CASSEDWANTQYF.

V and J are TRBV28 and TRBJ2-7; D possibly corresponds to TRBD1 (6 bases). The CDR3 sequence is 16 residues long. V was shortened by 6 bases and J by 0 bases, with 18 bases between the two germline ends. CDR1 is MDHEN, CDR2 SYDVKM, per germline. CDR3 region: CASSFLLGQSSYEQYF. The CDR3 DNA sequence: TGTGCCAGCAGCTTTCTATTAGGACAGAGCTCCTACGAGCAGTACTTC.

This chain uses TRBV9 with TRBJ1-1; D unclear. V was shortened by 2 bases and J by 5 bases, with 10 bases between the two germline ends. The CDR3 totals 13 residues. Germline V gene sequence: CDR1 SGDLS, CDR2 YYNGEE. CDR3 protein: CASSVAYGTEAFF. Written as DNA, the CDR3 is TGTGCCAGCAGCGTGGCTTATGGAACTGAAGCTTTCTTT.

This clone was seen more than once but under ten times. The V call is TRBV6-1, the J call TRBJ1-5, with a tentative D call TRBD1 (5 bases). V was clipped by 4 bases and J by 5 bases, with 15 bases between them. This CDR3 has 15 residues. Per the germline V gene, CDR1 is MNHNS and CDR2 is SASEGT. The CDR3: CASSVVVIGDQPQHF. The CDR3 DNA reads TGTGCCAGCAGTGTGGTGGTAATAGGGGATCAGCCCCAGCATTTT.

CDR3 residues: CSVEERQGTHEQYF. The CDR3 bases are TGCAGCGTTGAAGAGAGGCAGGGGACACACGAGCAGTACTTC. V is TRBV29-1 and J is TRBJ2-7; tentative D call: TRBD1 (6 bases). Germline V gene data show CDR1 as SQVTM and CDR2 as ANQGSEA. The CDR3 covers 14 residues. The V gene lost 0 bases and the J gene lost 5 bases, with 14 bases spanning the gap.

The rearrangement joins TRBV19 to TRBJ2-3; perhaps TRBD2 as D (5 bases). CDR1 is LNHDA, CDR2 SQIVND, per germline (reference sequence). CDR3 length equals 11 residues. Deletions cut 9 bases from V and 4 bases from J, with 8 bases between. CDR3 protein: CASAGADTQYF. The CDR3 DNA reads TGTGCCAGCGCGGGCGCAGATACGCAGTATTTT.

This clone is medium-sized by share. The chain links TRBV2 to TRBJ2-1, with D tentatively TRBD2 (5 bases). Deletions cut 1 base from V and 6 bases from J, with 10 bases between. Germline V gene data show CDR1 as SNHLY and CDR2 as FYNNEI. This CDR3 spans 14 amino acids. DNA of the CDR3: TGTGCCAGCAGTGAAGATTCTAGCCTCAATGAGCAGTTCTTC. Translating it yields CASSEDSSLNEQFF.

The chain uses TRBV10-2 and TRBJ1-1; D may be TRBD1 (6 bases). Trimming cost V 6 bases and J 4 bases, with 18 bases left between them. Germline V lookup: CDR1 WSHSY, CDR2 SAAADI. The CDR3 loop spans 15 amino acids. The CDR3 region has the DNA TGCGCCAGCAGGGAAAGGGCGGGGGCAAGCACTGAAGCTTTCTTT. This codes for CASRERAGASTEAFF.

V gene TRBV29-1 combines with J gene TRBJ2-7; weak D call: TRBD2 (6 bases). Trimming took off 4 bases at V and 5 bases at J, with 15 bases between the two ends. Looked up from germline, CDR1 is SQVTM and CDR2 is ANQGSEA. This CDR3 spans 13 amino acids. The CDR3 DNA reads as TGCAGCGTTGTGGCGGGAATCGAAAACGAGCAGTACTTC. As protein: CSVVAGIENEQYF.

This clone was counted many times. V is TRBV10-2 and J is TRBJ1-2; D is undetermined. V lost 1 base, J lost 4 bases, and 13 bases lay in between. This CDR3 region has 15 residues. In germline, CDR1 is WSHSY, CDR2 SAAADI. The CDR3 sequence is CASSEFSTTSYGYTF. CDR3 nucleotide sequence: TGCGCCAGCAGTGAGTTTAGTACAACCTCCTATGGCTACACCTTC.

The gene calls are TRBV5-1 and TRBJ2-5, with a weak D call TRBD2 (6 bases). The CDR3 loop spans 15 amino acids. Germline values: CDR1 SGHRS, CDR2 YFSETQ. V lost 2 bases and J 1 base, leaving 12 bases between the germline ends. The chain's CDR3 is CASSFAGKFQETQYF. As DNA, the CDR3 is TGCGCCAGCAGCTTTGCGGGAAAATTCCAAGAGACCCAGTACTTC.

The CDR3 nucleotides read TGTGCCAGCAGTTTATCCGGGGGAGGCACTGAAGCTTTCTTT. The encoded protein is CASSLSGGGTEAFF. V is TRBV27 and J is TRBJ1-1, with D possibly matching TRBD1 (5 bases). This CDR3 contains 14 residues. Germline V gene data show CDR1 as MNHEY and CDR2 as SMNVEV (reference sequence). Deletions cut 0 bases from V and 4 bases from J, with 9 bases between.